This T cell receptor beta chain was recovered during a study of CD8 T cells in ankylosing spondylitis. MiXCR, applied by TCRdb to the 5' RACE reads, yields one record per CDR3 protein. This sample carries some 180,000 distinct CDR3 sequences, 18% of them seen once, and the ten largest clones take about 4.3%. V lost 2 bases and J lost 7, with 3 bases in between. The germline CDR1 and CDR2 sequences are SNHLY and FYNNEI. The CDR3 runs to 11 residues. Study conclusions and caveats: Earlier reports found some motif variants in synovial fluid and blood in reactive arthritis. Reportedly, significant enrichment of disease-linked clones occurred in matched ankylosing spondylitis synovial fluid. Disease-linked clones bore a CD8+ phenotype, appearing relatively rarely in peripheral blood. A TCR beta motif of under ten highly homologous variants appeared characteristic of ankylosing spondylitis blood.

This clonotype was counted at least ten times. The target antigen is unknown. Sequenced sample: blood, either unsorted or a sorted T cell fraction (not recorded which). The receptor comes from a male donor under 30 with ankylosing spondylitis or in good health (not recorded which). The chain has TRBV2 and TRBJ2-1; D gene ambiguous. The CDR3 spells CASSEWNEQFF. The DNA for the CDR3 is TGTGCCAGCAGTGAATGGAATGAGCAGTTCTTC. The entire variable domain, with the rest obtained from reference TRBV2 and TRBJ2-1, is as follows: EPEVTQTPSHQVTQMGQEVILRCVPISNHLYFYWYRQILGQKVEFLVSFYNNEISEKSEIFDDQFSVERPDGSNFTLKIRSTKLEDSAMYFCASSEWNEQFFGPGTRLTVL.